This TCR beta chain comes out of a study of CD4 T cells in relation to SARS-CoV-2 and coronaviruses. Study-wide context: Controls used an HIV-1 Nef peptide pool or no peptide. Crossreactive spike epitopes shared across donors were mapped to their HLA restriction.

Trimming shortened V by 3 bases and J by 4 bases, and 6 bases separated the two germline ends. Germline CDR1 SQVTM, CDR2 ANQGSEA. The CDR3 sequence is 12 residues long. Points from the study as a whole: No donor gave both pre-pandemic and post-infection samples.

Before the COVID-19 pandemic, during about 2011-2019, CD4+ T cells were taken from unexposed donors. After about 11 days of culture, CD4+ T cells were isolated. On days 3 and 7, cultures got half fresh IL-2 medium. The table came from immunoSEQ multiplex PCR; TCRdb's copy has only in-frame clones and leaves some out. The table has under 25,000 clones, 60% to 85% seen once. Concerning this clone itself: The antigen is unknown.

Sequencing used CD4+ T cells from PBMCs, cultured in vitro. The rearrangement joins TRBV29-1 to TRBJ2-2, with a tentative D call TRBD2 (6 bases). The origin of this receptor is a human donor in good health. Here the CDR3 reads CSVEGGTGELFF. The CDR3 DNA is TGCAGCGTTGAGGGGGGCACCGGGGAGCTGTTTTTT.